The 21 T cell receptor beta chains below come from one sample, sequenced in a study of T cell repertoires in cytomegalovirus infection. TCRdb re-derived calls from the reads in MiXCR, one entry per CDR3 protein. Of 400,000 or so distinct CDR3 sequences listed, around 18% were seen once; the top ten hold under 9%. Sequenced sample: PBMCs. Every receptor here comes from a human donor in good health (CMV status not recorded). Some clones in this sample may be carry-over from other donors' samples.

This chain uses TRBV28 with TRBJ2-5; no clear D gene. This CDR3 contains 15 residues. The ends were cut back, 4 bases at V and 2 bases at J, with 14 bases in the middle. The V gene's germline CDR1 is MDHEN and CDR2 SYDVKM. CDR3 region: CASSSLAVGQETQYF. The CDR3 DNA is TGTGCCAGCAGTTCCCTCGCTGTGGGACAAGAGACCCAGTACTTC.

This clonotype was recorded at least ten times. The chain combines TRBV5-5 with TRBJ1-6, with 10 bases identical to TRBD1. Germline V gene data show CDR1 as SGHKS and CDR2 as YYEKEE (reference sequence). This CDR3 contains 15 residues. The trim removed 2 bases at V and 5 bases at J, leaving 1 base unmatched. The CDR3 bases are TGTGCCAGCAGCTTTGGGACAGGGGATAATTCACCCCTCCACTTT. The encoded protein is CASSFGTGDNSPLHF. The full variable domain, with the rest looked up from reference TRBV5-5 and TRBJ1-6, is DAGVTQSPTHLIKTRGQQVTLRCSPISGHKSVSWYQQVLGQGPQFIFQYYEKEERGRGNFPDRFSARQFPNYSSELNVNALLLGDSALYLCASSFGTGDNSPLHFGNGTRLTVT.

This clonotype showed up just a few times. The chain has TRBV14 and TRBJ2-1; D is unclear. Germline loops: CDR1 SGHDN, CDR2 FVKESK. CDR3 length equals 15 residues. V was pared by 1 base and J by 8 bases, with 15 bases between. CDR3 loop: CASSQGIAYFDEQFF. The CDR3 coding sequence is TGTGCCAGCAGCCAAGGAATAGCCTATTTCGATGAGCAGTTCTTC.

The V and J genes are TRBV7-8 and TRBJ2-1; 9 nucleotides agree with TRBD1. With V trimmed by 5 bases and J by 10 bases, 9 bases remained unmatched. The CDR3 runs to 14 residues. The germline CDR1 and CDR2 sequences are SGHVS and FQNEAQ. CDR3 in amino acids: CASSRDRAGMEQFF. The DNA of the CDR3 is TGTGCCAGCAGCAGGGACAGGGCGGGGATGGAGCAGTTCTTC. Using reference TRBV7-8 and TRBJ2-1 for the parts outside the CDR3, the full variable domain is GAGVSQSPRYKVAKRGQDVALRCDPISGHVSLFWYQQALGQGPEFLTYFQNEAQLDKSGLPSDRFFAERPEGSVSTLKIQRTQQEDSAVYLCASSRDRAGMEQFFGPGTRLTVL.

In this sample, this clonotype turned up many times. The chain recombines TRBV7-6 with TRBJ2-1; 11 positions agree with TRBD2. The CDR3 has 19 amino acids. The germline CDR1 and CDR2 sequences are SGHVS and FNYEAQ. The V segment lost 1 base and the J segment 7 bases; nucleotides outside the gene matches: 15. For the CDR3, the DNA is TGTGCCAGCAGCTTAGTTCGGGGGATCGGTAGCGGGAGGGGGAATGAGCAGTTCTTC. Protein: CASSLVRGIGSGRGNEQFF.

This clonotype has more than one count but fewer than ten. This chain connects TRBV2 to TRBJ1-5, with D tentatively TRBD1 (6 bases). Germline CDR1 is SNHLY and CDR2 is FYNNEI. V lost 4 bases and J 5 bases, leaving 12 bases between the germline ends. This CDR3 is 14 amino acids long. CDR3 sequence reads: CASSGAGVHQPQHF. In DNA, the CDR3 is TGTGCCAGCAGTGGGGCAGGGGTCCATCAGCCCCAGCATTTT.

In the case of this clonotype: A much larger clone lies a single base off, so this may be a read error. The chain carries TRBV6-2 or TRBV6-3 and TRBJ2-3, with D hard to call. Germline loops: CDR1 MNHEY, CDR2 SVGEGT. The CDR3 loop spans 11 amino acids. The CDR3 spells CVRNCTDTQYF. In DNA, the CDR3 is TGTGTCAGAAATTGCACAGATACGCAGTATTTT.

In this sample, this clonotype turned up many times. The rearrangement uses TRBV7-2 and TRBJ2-7; possibly TRBD2 for D (6 bases). Germline CDR1 and CDR2: SGHTA and FQGNSA. The V end was cut by 7 bases, the J end by 4 bases, with 14 bases between. This CDR3 is 13 amino acids long. For the CDR3, the DNA is TGTGCCAGCACCTTGGGGCGGGATTACGAGCAGTACTTC. Its translation is CASTLGRDYEQYF.

This clonotype showed up just a few times. V is TRBV28 and J is TRBJ1-2; 7 bases are a match to TRBD1. J lost 8 bases, V lost 4 bases, and 10 bases had no gene match. The CDR3 loop spans 14 amino acids. From germline, CDR1 is MDHEN and CDR2 SYDVKM. DNA for the CDR3: TGTGCCAGCAGTTCTGGTAGCTCGGGACAGGGCTACACCTTC. Encoded protein: CASSSGSSGQGYTF.

The chain couples TRBV3-1 to TRBJ1-1; D gene uncertain. Germline V gene data show CDR1 as LGHDT and CDR2 as YNNKEL (reference sequence). Trimming took off 1 base at V and 4 bases at J, with 10 bases between the two ends. The CDR3 has 14 residues. The CDR3 nucleotides are TGTGCCAGCAGCCAAGTTCACAAGGGCACTGAAGCTTTCTTT. This translates into CASSQVHKGTEAFF.

The chain recombines TRBV6-6 with TRBJ2-1, with D possibly being TRBD2 (5 bases). CDR1 MNHNY and CDR2 SVGAGI come from the germline V gene (reference sequence). CDR3 length: 11 residues. Trimming shortened V by 11 bases and J by 7 bases, and 12 bases separated the two germline ends. CDR3 coding DNA: TGTGCCGGCGCAAGCGGAAATGAGCAGTTCTTC. This encodes CAGASGNEQFF.

This clonotype appeared a few times. The V gene is TRBV5-1, the J gene TRBJ1-1; 10 nucleotides match TRBD1. The CDR3 loop spans 17 amino acids. Germline values: CDR1 SGHRS, CDR2 YFSETQ. The J segment lost 1 base and the V segment lost 5 bases, leaving 11 bases of the junction unmatched. CDR3 sequence: CASSNPDRGRGNTEAFF. The CDR3 DNA is TGCGCCAGCAGTAACCCTGACAGGGGGCGAGGGAACACTGAAGCTTTCTTT.

This chain uses TRBV12-3 or TRBV12-4 with TRBJ2-5, with 16 bases fitting TRBD2. The CDR3 extends over 17 amino acids. After removal of 4 bases from V and 4 bases from J, the junction contained 6 bases not matched to a gene. The CDR3 coding sequence is TGTGCCAGCAGTTGGGGACTAGCGGGGGGGCTTAGAGAGACCCAGTACTTC. Translation gives CASSWGLAGGLRETQYF.

The J gene is TRBJ1-4, the V gene TRBV12-3 or TRBV12-4; 7 bases line up with TRBD1. The CDR3 length is 15 residues. J lost 4 bases, V lost 5 bases, and 7 bases had no gene match. This CDR3 is CASSPTGFGNEKLFF. Here the CDR3 DNA reads TGTGCCAGCAGTCCGACAGGGTTCGGTAATGAAAAACTGTTTTTT.

The rearrangement uses TRBV11-2 and TRBJ1-1, with D uncertain. This CDR3 contains 12 residues. Germline V gene sequence: CDR1 SGHAT, CDR2 FQNNGV. V lost 5 bases to trimming and J lost 6 bases, with 10 bases between them. DNA for the CDR3: TGTGCCAGCAGCCGAAGCGGGTCTGAAGCTTTCTTT. Translated: CASSRSGSEAFF.

This clonotype was counted only a few times. The chain employs TRBV5-6 and TRBJ1-1; no clear D. CDR3 length equals 13 residues. The germline gives CDR1 SGHDT, CDR2 YYEEEE. Trimming removed 2 bases at V and 6 bases at J, with 11 bases between. The CDR3 region is CASSFGRAAEAFF. The CDR3 DNA is TGTGCCAGCAGCTTCGGGAGGGCGGCTGAAGCTTTCTTT.

This chain links TRBV7-2 with TRBJ2-3; 8 nucleotides match TRBD2. Germline V lookup: CDR1 SGHTA, CDR2 FQGNSA. V was pared by 5 bases and J by 5 bases, with 9 bases of the junction left unmatched. CDR3 length: 15 residues. The CDR3 DNA follows: TGTGCCAGCAGCCGTCCGGGACTAGGGATAGATACGCAGTATTTT. Its protein product is CASSRPGLGIDTQYF.

This clonotype was detected many times. V is TRBV7-2 and J is TRBJ2-1; TRBD2 agrees at 10 bases. This CDR3 is built from 14 residues. Unmatched junction bases numbered 10, after V lost 5 bases and J lost 12 bases. Germline V gene data show CDR1 as SGHTA and CDR2 as FQGNSA. CDR3 protein: CASSQIMTSGLQFF. For the CDR3, the DNA is TGTGCCAGCAGCCAAATAATGACTAGCGGGCTGCAGTTCTTC.

About this clonotype itself: A read error may produce the germline difference seen at one junction end. CDR3: CSIEIFDSYEQYF. Written as DNA, the CDR3 is TGCAGCATTGAAATATTCGACTCCTACGAGCAGTACTTC. This chain links TRBV29-1 with TRBJ2-7, with D uncertain. CDR1 SQVTM and CDR2 ANQGSEA come from the germline V gene. The CDR3 spans 13 residues.

This clonotype has just a few counts. The rearrangement links TRBV29-1 to TRBJ2-1; TRBD1 is a possible D gene (5 bases). The germline V and J ends were trimmed by 7 bases and 8 bases, with 15 bases remaining between them. Germline values: CDR1 SQVTM, CDR2 ANQGSEA. The CDR3 loop spans 12 amino acids. For the CDR3, the DNA is TGCAGCGCCCGCGACAGCTCCTATGAGCAGTTCTTC. It specifies CSARDSSYEQFF.

This clonotype was seen ten or more times. The J gene is TRBJ1-5, the V gene TRBV11-2; D is undetermined. The germline V gene has CDR1 SGHAT and CDR2 FQNNGV. V dropped 6 bases and J dropped 6 bases, with 6 bases sitting between them. CDR3 size: 11 residues. The CDR3 DNA reads as TGTGCCAGCAGATGGGGTCAGCCCCAGCATTTT. This codes for CASRWGQPQHF.